This T cell receptor (beta chain) was sequenced in a study of prognosis after radiotherapy for stage I lung cancer. About the study: Patients with newly diagnosed primary stage I lung tumors numbered fourteen, with five others having oligometastatic NSCLC after surgical resection of the primary tumor. Adenocarcinoma was the tumor type in around twelve patients, squamous cell carcinoma in seven. The study's findings and limits: Clone counts measured for unique TCRs fell after stereotactic body radiation therapy, median about 10,000 versus 6,900. Tumor-specific reactivity of the expanded TCR clones remained undetermined.

Genomic DNA served as the source from which two-round multiplex PCR generated TCR beta CDR3 amplicons. Amplification during the initial PCR round employed primers specific to each TRBV and TRBJ gene. One entry per CDR3 protein, called by TCRdb with MiXCR from the multiplex PCR reads. The repertoire holds some 13,000 distinct CDR3 sequences, with roughly a third as singletons. With 5 bases clipped from V and 5 bases from J, the junction kept 10 bases outside the gene matches. Germline V gene data show CDR1 as SEHNR and CDR2 as FQNEAQ (reference sequence). The CDR3 totals 15 residues. About this clonotype itself: Antigen specificity is unknown. The likely explanation is a read error, given a far larger clone one base away.

V and J are TRBV7-9 and TRBJ1-2; TRBD1 matches at 8 bases. The receptor was isolated from a donor over 45 with non-small cell lung cancer. The source was PBMCs, collected before or after stereotactic body radiation therapy (not recorded which). The CDR3, as DNA: TGTGCCAGCAGCGCGGCTACCTGGACAGGGTATGGCTACACCTTC. As protein: CASSAATWTGYGYTF.